The clone carrying this T cell receptor beta chain has a single count. What it binds is not known. Trimming removed 6 bases from V and 12 bases from J; junction bases left unmatched: 6. Germline lookup yields CDR1 MGHDK and CDR2 SYGVNS. There are 11 residues in the CDR3. The data were obtained in a study of T cell repertoires in cytomegalovirus infection. TCRdb reprocessed the reads via MiXCR and lists one record per CDR3 protein. The sample holds approximately 770,000 distinct CDR3 sequences; 25% to 30% are singletons and the top ten take around 14%. This receptor was obtained from a human donor in good health (CMV status not recorded). Some clones in this sample may be carry-over from other donors' samples. The material sequenced was cultured CD8+ T cells from PBMCs, taken from culture after CMV antigen stimulation. The J gene is TRBJ2-5, the V gene TRBV25-1, with 8 bases identical to TRBD1. CDR3 amino acids: CASSPGQEKYF. As DNA, the CDR3 is TGTGCCAGCAGCCCGGGACAGGAAAAGTACTTC.